The TCR beta chain described here comes from a study of blood T cell repertoires in COVID-19. This CDR3 comprises 14 residues. The germline V and J ends were trimmed by 6 bases and 0 bases, with 13 bases remaining between them. CDR1 is SQVTM and CDR2 is ANQGSEA in the germline V gene. Researchers sorted participants into cohorts using their self-reported clinical history. Per the original methods: Nucleated cell counts were estimated from reference gene primer amplification. The protocol was immunoSEQ multiplex PCR, while the TCRdb copy is restricted to in-frame clones and leaves out a portion. The D gene and trimming were derived from the DNA, and the V and J assignments and clone size from that table. The sample has about 210,000 clones, 81% seen once.

The chain joins TRBV29-1 to TRBJ2-3, with D maybe TRBD2 (7 bases). The sequence derives from a woman aged 45-59 years with acute COVID-19. Specimen: PBMCs or T cells enriched from blood (not recorded which). The CDR3 reads CSVPRGRSTDTQYF. The CDR3 DNA sequence: TGCAGCGTCCCGCGGGGGCGTAGCACAGATACGCAGTATTTT.